Detailed here is one TCR beta chain. V gave up 5 bases and J gave up 3 bases; unmatched junction bases: 4. The germline V gene has CDR1 SEHNR and CDR2 FQNEAQ (reference sequence). The CDR3 contains 13 residues. The sample is drawn from a study of PD-L1 blockade in urothelial cancer. Looking at the study overall: It was at 3 weeks (second dose) and 6 weeks after treatment start that blood was analyzed.

Indicated time point: pretreatment peripheral blood. Locally advanced or metastatic urothelial carcinoma was diagnosed in the patients. Every PCR was spiked with synthetic TCR analog templates. TCRdb keeps only in-frame clones here, not all; method: immunoSEQ multiplex PCR. The profile shows about 52,000 clones, 75% to 90% of them singletons. This sample comprised PBMCs, obtained around atezolizumab (anti-PD-L1) treatment. The chain uses TRBV7-9 and TRBJ2-7; the match to TRBD2 covers 7 bases. This TCR was recovered from a man aged 45-65 years with urothelial cancer. CDR3 sequence reads: CASSTGTIYEQYF. The CDR3, as DNA: TGTGCCAGCAGCACCGGGACTATCTACGAGCAGTACTTC.